These T cell receptor beta chains were read from a single sample in a study of response to subunit inactivated influenza vaccine. Each CDR3 protein gets one entry after TCRdb re-called the RT-PCR reads with MiXCR. The sample has 750,000 to 850,000 distinct CDR3 sequences; around 20% are singletons. The starting material was PBMCs from blood, obtained about 5 days after vaccination. The receptors come from a man in his forties or fifties who received an inactivated influenza vaccine. CDR3s include the opening cysteine and the closing phenylalanine or tryptophan. The order of the fields is CDR3 DNA, CDR3 protein, J gene, V gene, D gene, clone size. D genes are given only for firm matches. Clone size is stated in some rows and not others, as once, few, many or a class when expanded.

cdr3_nt: TGCAGTGCTAGAGATCTAACTAAGACTAGCGAAGAGACCCAGTACTTC; cdr3_aa: CSARDLTKTSEETQYF; j_call: TRBJ2-5; v_call: TRBV20-1; d_call: TRBD2; clone_size: few
cdr3_nt: TGCAGTGCTAGTCGGGGCGGGGGCCTCACCTACGAGCAGTACTTC; cdr3_aa: CSASRGGGLTYEQYF; j_call: TRBJ2-7; v_call: TRBV20-1; d_call: NA; clone_size: few
cdr3_nt: TGTGCCAGCAGCAATAGCGGGAGGGGCACCGGGGAGCTGTTTTTT; cdr3_aa: CASSNSGRGTGELFF; j_call: TRBJ2-2; v_call: TRBV7-6; d_call: TRBD2; clone_size: NA
cdr3_nt: TGTGCCAGCAGCTTAGGACTGTATAATTCACCCCTCCACTTT; cdr3_aa: CASSLGLYNSPLHF; j_call: TRBJ1-6; v_call: TRBV7-3; d_call: NA; clone_size: NA
cdr3_nt: TGTGCCAGCAGTTACTCGAAAATCGCCTACGAGCAGTACTTC; cdr3_aa: CASSYSKIAYEQYF; j_call: TRBJ2-7; v_call: TRBV6-5; d_call: NA; clone_size: few
cdr3_nt: TGCAGTGCTCAGGGGGTTAGCACAGATACGCAGTATTTT; cdr3_aa: CSAQGVSTDTQYF; j_call: TRBJ2-3; v_call: TRBV20-1; d_call: TRBD1; clone_size: few
cdr3_nt: TGCGCCAGCAGCTTGGGACTAGCGGTCAATGAGCAGTTCTTC; cdr3_aa: CASSLGLAVNEQFF; j_call: TRBJ2-1; v_call: TRBV5-1; d_call: TRBD2; clone_size: many
cdr3_nt: TGTGCCAGCAGCGTTGATGGGACAGATACGCAGTATTTT; cdr3_aa: CASSVDGTDTQYF; j_call: TRBJ2-3; v_call: TRBV9; d_call: NA; clone_size: few
cdr3_nt: TGCAGTGCTAGCTTAACGGGAGGGGGGTACGAGCAGTACTTC; cdr3_aa: CSASLTGGGYEQYF; j_call: TRBJ2-7; v_call: TRBV20-1; d_call: TRBD2; clone_size: many
cdr3_nt: TGTGCCAGCAGCTTCACTACCGCAAATGGCTACACCTTC; cdr3_aa: CASSFTTANGYTF; j_call: TRBJ1-2; v_call: TRBV5-6; d_call: NA; clone_size: NA
cdr3_nt: TGCAGCGTCCTGACAGGGTACCAAGAGACCCAGTACTTC; cdr3_aa: CSVLTGYQETQYF; j_call: TRBJ2-5; v_call: TRBV29-1; d_call: TRBD1; clone_size: NA
cdr3_nt: TGCGCCAGCAGCCAAGAGGCAGTCGGGGAGCTGTTTTTT; cdr3_aa: CASSQEAVGELFF; j_call: TRBJ2-2; v_call: TRBV4-3; d_call: NA; clone_size: few
cdr3_nt: TGTGCCAGCACCCGGTGGACGAACACCGGGGAGCTGTTTTTT; cdr3_aa: CASTRWTNTGELFF; j_call: TRBJ2-2; v_call: TRBV7-9; d_call: NA; clone_size: NA
cdr3_nt: TGTGCCAGCAGTCGTCGACAGGGGAATGAAAAACTGTTTTTT; cdr3_aa: CASSRRQGNEKLFF; j_call: TRBJ1-4; v_call: TRBV12-3/TRBV12-4; d_call: TRBD1; clone_size: NA
cdr3_nt: TGTGCCAGCAGCCCCACAACTACCGGAAGTAATGAAAAACTGTTTTTT; cdr3_aa: CASSPTTTGSNEKLFF; j_call: TRBJ1-4; v_call: TRBV27; d_call: NA; clone_size: NA
cdr3_nt: TGCAGCGTTGAAGCTCCTATACCGGCAGATACGCAGTATTTT; cdr3_aa: CSVEAPIPADTQYF; j_call: TRBJ2-3; v_call: TRBV29-1; d_call: NA; clone_size: many
cdr3_nt: TGTGCCAGCAGCCAAGGGACTAGCGGCTATCCATCGCAAGAGACCCAGTACTTC; cdr3_aa: CASSQGTSGYPSQETQYF; j_call: TRBJ2-5; v_call: TRBV4-2; d_call: TRBD2; clone_size: NA
cdr3_nt: TGCAGCGTTCGGGAGCTTGAAGCTTTCTTT; cdr3_aa: CSVRELEAFF; j_call: TRBJ1-1; v_call: TRBV29-1; d_call: NA; clone_size: many
cdr3_nt: TGTGCCAGCAGTAGCCAGGGACTCAGAAGCACTGAAGCTTTCTTT; cdr3_aa: CASSSQGLRSTEAFF; j_call: TRBJ1-1; v_call: TRBV27; d_call: NA; clone_size: few
cdr3_nt: TGTGCCAGCAGCGCAGGGACTAGCGGGGGCCGCGCAGATACGCAGTATTTT; cdr3_aa: CASSAGTSGGRADTQYF; j_call: TRBJ2-3; v_call: TRBV7-2; d_call: TRBD2; clone_size: NA
cdr3_nt: TGTGCCAGCAGCCGACAGGGCATGGAGACCCAGTACTTC; cdr3_aa: CASSRQGMETQYF; j_call: TRBJ2-5; v_call: TRBV4-2; d_call: TRBD1; clone_size: many
cdr3_nt: TGTGCCATCAGTGAATCGGGCGGAAGCTCCTACGAGCAGTACTTC; cdr3_aa: CAISESGGSSYEQYF; j_call: TRBJ2-7; v_call: TRBV10-3; d_call: NA; clone_size: few
cdr3_nt: TGCAGTGCCCGCCGGGACTTACCCTACGAGCAGTACTTC; cdr3_aa: CSARRDLPYEQYF; j_call: TRBJ2-7; v_call: TRBV20-1; d_call: NA; clone_size: many
cdr3_nt: TGTGCCAGCAGCCCCACAGCGAGCTCCTACAATGAGCAGTTCTTC; cdr3_aa: CASSPTASSYNEQFF; j_call: TRBJ2-1; v_call: TRBV11-2; d_call: NA; clone_size: NA
cdr3_nt: TGTGCCATCAGTGAGGCTGGCTCGAGAGGAGATACGCAGTATTTT; cdr3_aa: CAISEAGSRGDTQYF; j_call: TRBJ2-3; v_call: TRBV10-3; d_call: NA; clone_size: NA
cdr3_nt: TGTGCCAGCAGCCGGAGAGCCTACAATGAGCAGTTCTTC; cdr3_aa: CASSRRAYNEQFF; j_call: TRBJ2-1; v_call: TRBV7-6; d_call: NA; clone_size: many
cdr3_nt: TGCAGCGTATCACTGCCTGAGGGGATGAGCAATCAGCCCCAGCATTTT; cdr3_aa: CSVSLPEGMSNQPQHF; j_call: TRBJ1-5; v_call: TRBV29-1; d_call: NA; clone_size: few
cdr3_nt: TGCGCCAGCAGCTTAGGTGTGGGAGAGACCCAGTACTTC; cdr3_aa: CASSLGVGETQYF; j_call: TRBJ2-5; v_call: TRBV5-1; d_call: NA; clone_size: NA
cdr3_nt: TGTGCCAGCAGTCCGGCCGGACGATATGGCTACACCTTC; cdr3_aa: CASSPAGRYGYTF; j_call: TRBJ1-2; v_call: TRBV12-3/TRBV12-4; d_call: NA; clone_size: many
cdr3_nt: TGTGCCAGCAGTTACGGCAGGGGTCGTGACGAGCAGTACTTC; cdr3_aa: CASSYGRGRDEQYF; j_call: TRBJ2-7; v_call: TRBV6-5; d_call: NA; clone_size: NA
cdr3_nt: TGCGCCAGCAGCCAAGGCTCTGAGATGGGGACTGAAGCTTTCTTT; cdr3_aa: CASSQGSEMGTEAFF; j_call: TRBJ1-1; v_call: TRBV4-1; d_call: NA; clone_size: NA
cdr3_nt: TGTGCCAGCAGTGAAAGACAGGGGTGGGGCGAGCAGTACTTC; cdr3_aa: CASSERQGWGEQYF; j_call: TRBJ2-7; v_call: TRBV27; d_call: TRBD1; clone_size: NA
cdr3_nt: TGTGCCAGCACTCAGGGGGACGAGCAGTACTTC; cdr3_aa: CASTQGDEQYF; j_call: TRBJ2-7; v_call: TRBV12-3/TRBV12-4; d_call: TRBD1; clone_size: many
cdr3_nt: TGTGCCAGCAGCCCAGGGCCCGGGGGGAATCAGCCCCAGCATTTT; cdr3_aa: CASSPGPGGNQPQHF; j_call: TRBJ1-5; v_call: TRBV7-2; d_call: NA; clone_size: NA
cdr3_nt: TGTGCCAGCGTCGGACAGCCCTTTTCATACGAGCAGTACTTC; cdr3_aa: CASVGQPFSYEQYF; j_call: TRBJ2-7; v_call: TRBV6-1; d_call: NA; clone_size: NA
cdr3_nt: TGTGCCAGCAACCACTTAGTCCTCTCAACAGATACGCAGTATTTT; cdr3_aa: CASNHLVLSTDTQYF; j_call: TRBJ2-3; v_call: TRBV9; d_call: NA; clone_size: NA
cdr3_nt: TGTGCCAGCAGTTTGGGGGGGCTCGACTACGAGCAGTACTTC; cdr3_aa: CASSLGGLDYEQYF; j_call: TRBJ2-7; v_call: TRBV28; d_call: NA; clone_size: many
cdr3_nt: TGTGCCAGCACCCAGAGTGGGATTCGGAGCGAGCAGTACTTC; cdr3_aa: CASTQSGIRSEQYF; j_call: TRBJ2-7; v_call: TRBV6-1; d_call: NA; clone_size: NA
cdr3_nt: TGTGCCAGCAGCCAATTGGACAGCTCCTATGGCTACACCTTC; cdr3_aa: CASSQLDSSYGYTF; j_call: TRBJ1-2; v_call: TRBV4-2; d_call: NA; clone_size: few
cdr3_nt: TGTGCCAGCTCACTGGTGCGGGAGGGCCTAGGTGAGCAGTTCTTC; cdr3_aa: CASSLVREGLGEQFF; j_call: TRBJ2-1; v_call: TRBV18; d_call: TRBD2; clone_size: NA
cdr3_nt: TGCGCCAGCAGCCAAGAGGGACTAGGCACAGATACGCAGTATTTT; cdr3_aa: CASSQEGLGTDTQYF; j_call: TRBJ2-3; v_call: TRBV4-3; d_call: TRBD2; clone_size: few
cdr3_nt: TGTGCCAGCAGCCCTGTAATAACTGGAAACACCATATATTTT; cdr3_aa: CASSPVITGNTIYF; j_call: TRBJ1-3; v_call: TRBV7-2; d_call: NA; clone_size: few
cdr3_nt: TGTGCCATCAGTACCCTAGCGGGAGACAGTGAGCAGTTCTTC; cdr3_aa: CAISTLAGDSEQFF; j_call: TRBJ2-1; v_call: TRBV10-3; d_call: TRBD2; clone_size: few
cdr3_nt: TGTGCCAGCAGTTTTCCCAAAGGGGGGACCGAGTATAATTCACCCCTCCACTTT; cdr3_aa: CASSFPKGGTEYNSPLHF; j_call: TRBJ1-6; v_call: TRBV28; d_call: NA; clone_size: NA
cdr3_nt: TGCAGTGCTTCCGGGACTAGCGGGGGCCGGAGCTCCTACGAGCAGTACTTC; cdr3_aa: CSASGTSGGRSSYEQYF; j_call: TRBJ2-7; v_call: TRBV20-1; d_call: TRBD2; clone_size: few
cdr3_nt: TGCAGTGCTAGAGAGGGGGGGAGTAATGAAAAACTGTTTTTT; cdr3_aa: CSAREGGSNEKLFF; j_call: TRBJ1-4; v_call: TRBV20-1; d_call: NA; clone_size: NA